The present TCR beta chain was sequenced within a study of response to subunit inactivated influenza vaccine. From the RT-PCR reads, TCRdb called clonotypes with MiXCR, one entry per CDR3 protein. The table lists about 480,000 distinct CDR3 sequences, roughly 13% of them singletons, with under 15% in the top ten. Remarks on this clonotype: Its antigen remains unknown.

The ends were cut back, 3 bases at V and 2 bases at J, with 9 bases in the middle. The CDR3 totals 14 residues. Germline CDR1 KGHSH, CDR2 LQKENI. Study-wide results and caveats: The authors put forward the suggestion that each seasonal influenza vaccination may bring in only a limited number of new T cells.

Sequences were derived from PBMCs from blood, sampled more than 35 days after vaccination. The clonotype was recovered from a man in his fifties or sixties who received an inactivated influenza vaccine. The V call is TRBV18, the J call TRBJ2-3; D is uncertain. The DNA of the CDR3 is TGTGCCAGCTCACCTTCGCAGCTCACAGATACGCAGTATTTT. It translates to CASSPSQLTDTQYF. Supplemented by reference TRBV18 and TRBJ2-3, the full variable domain reads NAGVMQNPRHLVRRRGQEARLRCSPMKGHSHVYWYRQLPEEGLKFMVYLQKENIIDESGMPKERFSAEFPKEGPSILRIQQVVRGDSAAYFCASSPSQLTDTQYFGPGTRLTVL.